These T cell receptor beta chains were read from a single sample in a study of CD8+CD57+ T cells in acquired aplastic anemia. TCRdb ran MiXCR on the reads and lists one entry per CDR3 protein. Of some 160,000 distinct CDR3 sequences in the sample, around 48% were seen once. The sample comprised sorted CD4+, CD8+, or CD8+CD57+ T cells (not recorded which) from PBMCs. These receptor sequences come from a human donor with aplastic anemia. CDR3s include the opening cysteine and the closing phenylalanine or tryptophan. A D gene is named only where the DNA matches it firmly. Rows give clone size only sometimes, using once, few, many, or a class for an expanded clone.

D gene: -
clone size: few
V gene: TRBV2
J gene: TRBJ2-3
CDR3 protein: CASSYRVRDVDTQYF
CDR3 DNA: TGTGCCAGCAGTTACAGGGTGCGGGATGTGGATACGCAGTATTTT

D gene: TRBD2
clone size: -
V gene: TRBV25-1
J gene: TRBJ2-7
CDR3 protein: CASTSGLPPGEQYF
CDR3 DNA: TGTGCCAGCACCTCGGGACTACCCCCTGGGGAGCAGTACTTC

D gene: TRBD2
clone size: many
V gene: TRBV6-1
J gene: TRBJ2-1
CDR3 protein: CASGLAGGSQFF
CDR3 DNA: TGTGCCAGCGGGCTAGCGGGAGGGTCGCAGTTCTTC

D gene: -
clone size: many
V gene: TRBV20-1
J gene: TRBJ1-2
CDR3 protein: CSAPTSTANYGYTF
CDR3 DNA: TGCAGTGCCCCGACCTCGACAGCAAACTATGGCTACACCTTC

D gene: TRBD1
clone size: many
V gene: TRBV9
J gene: TRBJ1-6
CDR3 protein: CASSGTGDRRWNSPLHF
CDR3 DNA: TGTGCCAGCAGCGGCACAGGGGACCGCCGTTGGAATTCACCCCTCCACTTT

D gene: -
clone size: many
V gene: TRBV7-3
J gene: TRBJ1-2
CDR3 protein: CASRSSGSEGYTF
CDR3 DNA: TGTGCCAGCAGGAGTAGCGGGTCCGAGGGCTACACCTTC

D gene: -
clone size: many
V gene: TRBV4-3
J gene: TRBJ2-1
CDR3 protein: CASSQRTADNEQFF
CDR3 DNA: TGCGCCAGCAGCCAGCGAACCGCAGATAATGAGCAGTTCTTC

D gene: -
clone size: once
V gene: TRBV11-2
J gene: TRBJ2-7
CDR3 protein: CASSLVSGAILGEQYF
CDR3 DNA: TGTGCCAGCAGCTTAGTGTCAGGAGCTATCTTGGGGGAGCAGTACTTC

D gene: -
clone size: many
V gene: TRBV5-8
J gene: TRBJ2-7
CDR3 protein: CASSPLVGYEQYF
CDR3 DNA: TGTGCCAGCAGCCCATTAGTGGGGTACGAGCAGTACTTC

D gene: -
clone size: -
V gene: TRBV6-1
J gene: TRBJ2-3
CDR3 protein: CARTGTGLAGVADTQYF
CDR3 DNA: TGTGCCAGAACCGGGACAGGGCTAGCGGGAGTTGCAGATACGCAGTATTTT

D gene: -
clone size: -
V gene: TRBV2
J gene: TRBJ1-3
CDR3 protein: CASSEGPLNTIYF
CDR3 DNA: TGTGCCAGCAGTGAAGGGCCACTTAACACCATATATTTT

D gene: -
clone size: -
V gene: TRBV25-1
J gene: TRBJ2-4
CDR3 protein: CASSDLPGDKSIQYF
CDR3 DNA: TGTGCCAGCAGTGATTTGCCAGGGGATAAGAGCATTCAGTACTTC

D gene: TRBD1
clone size: many
V gene: TRBV15
J gene: TRBJ2-1
CDR3 protein: CATSRESGTAYNEQFF
CDR3 DNA: TGTGCCACCAGCAGAGAGTCCGGGACAGCCTACAATGAGCAGTTCTTC

D gene: -
clone size: once
V gene: TRBV2
J gene: TRBJ1-1
CDR3 protein: CASSVEAGNTEAFF
CDR3 DNA: TGTGCCAGCAGTGTGGAAGCAGGGAACACTGAAGCTTTCTTT

D gene: -
clone size: many
V gene: TRBV29-1
J gene: TRBJ1-2
CDR3 protein: CSVEDPGRYGYTF
CDR3 DNA: TGCAGCGTTGAAGATCCTGGCAGATATGGCTACACCTTC

D gene: -
clone size: many
V gene: TRBV6-1
J gene: TRBJ2-3
CDR3 protein: CASKVFRTDTQYF
CDR3 DNA: TGTGCCAGCAAAGTATTTCGCACAGATACGCAGTATTTT

D gene: -
clone size: many
V gene: TRBV13
J gene: TRBJ1-2
CDR3 protein: CASSSQSLYGYTF
CDR3 DNA: TGTGCCAGCAGCTCTCAGTCGCTCTATGGCTACACCTTC

D gene: -
clone size: -
V gene: TRBV2
J gene: TRBJ1-6
CDR3 protein: CACQVLNSPLHF
CDR3 DNA: TGTGCATGTCAGGTCCTTAATTCACCCCTCCACTTT

D gene: -
clone size: few
V gene: TRBV29-1
J gene: TRBJ1-1
CDR3 protein: CSVGNPMNTEAFF
CDR3 DNA: TGCAGCGTCGGCAACCCGATGAACACTGAAGCTTTCTTT

D gene: TRBD1
clone size: many
V gene: TRBV12-3/TRBV12-4
J gene: TRBJ1-1
CDR3 protein: CASSIPGGTNTEAFF
CDR3 DNA: TGTGCCAGCAGTATACCAGGGGGCACGAACACTGAAGCTTTCTTT

D gene: -
clone size: -
V gene: TRBV10-3
J gene: TRBJ1-6
CDR3 protein: CAISEPPRETGSPLHF
CDR3 DNA: TGCGCCATCAGTGAGCCCCCGAGGGAAACGGGGTCACCCCTCCACTTT

D gene: TRBD1
clone size: once
V gene: TRBV9
J gene: TRBJ1-2
CDR3 protein: CASSVGDSSGYGYTF
CDR3 DNA: TGTGCCAGCAGCGTCGGGGACAGTTCGGGGTATGGCTACACCTTC

D gene: -
clone size: -
V gene: TRBV4-3
J gene: TRBJ1-2
CDR3 protein: CASSQRGAVDGYTF
CDR3 DNA: TGCGCCAGCAGCCAACGGGGGGCTGTCGATGGCTACACCTTC

D gene: -
clone size: -
V gene: TRBV28
J gene: TRBJ1-2
CDR3 protein: CASSTNRQVTVLYGYTF
CDR3 DNA: TGTGCCAGCAGTACCAACCGACAGGTCACAGTTCTCTATGGCTACACCTTC

D gene: -
clone size: few
V gene: TRBV24-1
J gene: TRBJ2-3
CDR3 protein: CATASVAESTDTQYF
CDR3 DNA: TGTGCCACCGCCTCGGTAGCGGAAAGCACAGATACGCAGTATTTT

D gene: TRBD1
clone size: once
V gene: TRBV7-8
J gene: TRBJ2-7
CDR3 protein: CASSSRQGAYEQYF
CDR3 DNA: TGTGCCAGCAGCTCCCGACAGGGGGCCTACGAGCAGTACTTC

D gene: -
clone size: -
V gene: TRBV7-9
J gene: TRBJ2-5
CDR3 protein: CASSSLLTGPQETQYF
CDR3 DNA: TGTGCCAGCAGCTCACTCTTAACAGGCCCCCAAGAGACCCAGTACTTC

D gene: -
clone size: -
V gene: TRBV20-1
J gene: TRBJ2-3
CDR3 protein: CSARDGQGPPGDTQYF
CDR3 DNA: TGCAGTGCTAGAGATGGCCAGGGGCCCCCAGGGGATACGCAGTATTTT

D gene: TRBD2
clone size: many
V gene: TRBV12-3/TRBV12-4
J gene: TRBJ2-3
CDR3 protein: CASSPRLAATDTQYF
CDR3 DNA: TGTGCCAGCAGTCCTAGACTAGCGGCAACAGATACGCAGTATTTT

D gene: TRBD1
clone size: many
V gene: TRBV20-1
J gene: TRBJ1-1
CDR3 protein: CSARIYRGGLPEAFF
CDR3 DNA: TGCAGTGCTAGAATATACAGGGGTGGGTTACCTGAAGCTTTCTTT

D gene: TRBD2
clone size: few
V gene: TRBV6-5
J gene: TRBJ2-3
CDR3 protein: CASSRTSVSTDTQYF
CDR3 DNA: TGTGCCAGCAGCCGGACTAGCGTGAGCACAGATACGCAGTATTTT

D gene: -
clone size: many
V gene: TRBV7-3
J gene: TRBJ2-2
CDR3 protein: CASSLTGGARELFF
CDR3 DNA: TGTGCCAGCAGCTTAACTGGAGGGGCAAGGGAGCTGTTTTTT

D gene: -
clone size: -
V gene: TRBV25-1
J gene: TRBJ1-6
CDR3 protein: CASSEYSQSSPLHF
CDR3 DNA: TGTGCCAGCAGTGAATATAGTCAGAGTTCACCCCTCCACTTT

D gene: -
clone size: -
V gene: TRBV25-1
J gene: TRBJ2-1
CDR3 protein: CASNKGWSYNEQFF
CDR3 DNA: TGTGCCAGCAACAAGGGGTGGTCCTACAATGAGCAGTTCTTC

D gene: -
clone size: many
V gene: TRBV11-2
J gene: TRBJ2-7
CDR3 protein: CASSLDRELYEQYF
CDR3 DNA: TGTGCCAGCAGCTTGGATCGCGAGCTCTACGAGCAGTACTTC

D gene: TRBD2
clone size: many
V gene: TRBV7-9
J gene: TRBJ2-7
CDR3 protein: CASSLAQSSGRSEQYF
CDR3 DNA: TGTGCCAGCAGCTTAGCGCAATCGAGCGGGAGGAGCGAGCAGTACTTC

D gene: -
clone size: many
V gene: TRBV5-1
J gene: TRBJ1-1
CDR3 protein: CASRQDRNTEAFF
CDR3 DNA: TGCGCCAGCAGGCAGGACAGGAACACTGAAGCTTTCTTT